This T cell receptor beta chain was sequenced for a study of Ad26.COV2.S vaccination and SARS-CoV-2 variants. Study summary: Intramuscular Ad26.COV2.S at 5x10^10 or 1x10^11 viral particles. Study findings and constraints: Substantial breadth in spike-specific CD8+ and CD4+ T cell responses was reportedly seen after vaccination.

Comment on this clone: As yet, its antigen is unknown.

The method was immunoSEQ multiplex PCR; TCRdb's version includes in-frame clones alone and lacks a portion of them. The table includes some 300,000 clones, about 86% detected once. Treatment of the sample: about 20 received Ad26.COV2.S at low or high dose, single or two shots; 5 received placebo; per-sample allocation not given. Sampling occurred on day 63 after the first vaccine or placebo injection. The administered vaccine (an Ad26 vector) expressed Wuhan-strain SARS-CoV-2 spike. J gave up 4 bases and V 7 bases, and 9 bases lay outside the gene matches. The germline gives CDR1 SQVTM, CDR2 ANQGSEA. The CDR3 has 13 residues.

The chain is built from TRBV29-1 and TRBJ2-5; 7 bases map to TRBD1. The source is a person aged 18 to 65 who received the Ad26.COV2.S COVID-19 vaccine or a placebo. Sequenced material: peripheral blood, taken in a trial of Ad26.COV2.S vaccine versus placebo. The DNA of the CDR3 is TGCAGCGGTGACAGGGTTCCGGGAGAGACCCAGTACTTC. Amino acid sequence: CSGDRVPGETQYF.